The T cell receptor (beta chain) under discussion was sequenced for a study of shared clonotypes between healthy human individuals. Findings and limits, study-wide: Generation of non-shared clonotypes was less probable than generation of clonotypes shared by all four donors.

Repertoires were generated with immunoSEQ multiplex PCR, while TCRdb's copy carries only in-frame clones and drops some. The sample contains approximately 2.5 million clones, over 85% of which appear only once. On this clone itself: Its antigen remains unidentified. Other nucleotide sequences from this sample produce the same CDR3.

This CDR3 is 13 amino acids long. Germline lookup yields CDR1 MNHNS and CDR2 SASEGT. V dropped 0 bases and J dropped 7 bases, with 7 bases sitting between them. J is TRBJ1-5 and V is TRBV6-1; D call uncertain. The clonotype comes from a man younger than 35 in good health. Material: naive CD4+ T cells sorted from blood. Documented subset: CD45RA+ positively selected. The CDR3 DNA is TGTGCCAGCAGTGAAGCAGGGAGGCAGCCCCAGCATTTT. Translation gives CASSEAGRQPQHF.